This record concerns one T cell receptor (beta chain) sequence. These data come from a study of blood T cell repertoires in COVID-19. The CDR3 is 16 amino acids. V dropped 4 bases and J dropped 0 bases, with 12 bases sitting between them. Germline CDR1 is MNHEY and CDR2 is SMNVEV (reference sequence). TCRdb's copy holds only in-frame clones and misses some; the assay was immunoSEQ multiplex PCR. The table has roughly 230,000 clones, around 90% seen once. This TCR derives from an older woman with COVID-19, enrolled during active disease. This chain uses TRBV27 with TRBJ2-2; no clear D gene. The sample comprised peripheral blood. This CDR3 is CASSSPSYANTGELFF. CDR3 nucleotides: TGTGCCAGCAGTTCCCCCTCCTACGCGAACACCGGGGAGCTGTTTTTT.